The 15 T cell receptor beta chains below come from one sample, sequenced in a study of T-cell reconstitution after alpha-beta-depleted transplantation in children. The authors prepared the TCRbeta library with unique molecular identifiers. Using its own MiXCR run on the PCR reads, TCRdb lists one record per CDR3 protein. Counted here are more than 550,000 distinct CDR3 sequences, under 12% occurring once; the ten biggest clones make up roughly 4%. The source was PBMCs from the stem cell graft donor, collected from the stem cell graft. The source of these receptors is a human donor who donated a stem cell graft to a child with acute myeloid leukemia.

This rearrangement joins TRBV11-2 to TRBJ2-7; 9 nucleotides align to TRBD1. In germline, CDR1 is SGHAT, CDR2 FQNNGV. V gave up 1 base and J gave up 7 bases; unmatched junction bases: 11. The CDR3 is made up of 16 amino acids. The CDR3 bases are TGTGCCAGCAGCTTAGGGGGGACAGGGTGGGTTCAGGAGCAGTACTTC. This codes for CASSLGGTGWVQEQYF. Based on the CDR3 plus reference TRBV11-2 and TRBJ2-7, the full variable domain is EAGVAQSPRYKIIEKRQSVAFWCNPISGHATLYWYQQILGQGPKLLIQFQNNGVVDDSQLPKDRFSAERLKGVDSTLKIQPAKLEDSAVYLCASSLGGTGWVQEQYFGPGTRLTVT.

This clonotype was observed at least ten times. This chain connects TRBV29-1 to TRBJ2-5, with D tentatively TRBD1 (5 bases). Germline CDR1 is SQVTM and CDR2 is ANQGSEA. The CDR3 consists of 12 residues. Trimming left V 2 bases short and J 2 bases short, with 6 bases between. Here the CDR3 DNA reads TGCAGCGTTGAACAGGGACAAGAGACCCAGTACTTC. Encoded protein: CSVEQGQETQYF. Full variable domain (remainder filled in from reference TRBV29-1 and TRBJ2-5): SAVISQKPSRDICQRGTSLTIQCQVDSQVTMMFWYRQQPGQSLTLIATANQGSEATYESGFVIDKFPISRPNLTFSTLTVSNMSPEDSSIYLCSVEQGQETQYFGPGTRLLVL.

In DNA, the CDR3 is TGCAGTGCACCCGCGGGGAGCAATCAGCCCCAGCATTTT. Translated, it gives CSAPAGSNQPQHF. The rearrangement links TRBV20-1 to TRBJ1-5; no clear D. CDR1 is DFQATT and CDR2 is SNEGSKA in the germline V gene (reference sequence). The CDR3 length is 13 residues. Trimming removed 6 bases at V and 1 base at J, with 10 bases between.

The chain has TRBV7-8 and TRBJ2-7; TRBD2 agrees at 12 bases. Germline V gives CDR1 SGHVS, CDR2 FQNEAQ. V lost 5 bases and J lost 9; bases outside the gene matches: 11. The CDR3 spans 15 residues. The CDR3 region is CASSPKGTSGSGQYF. CDR3 nucleotide sequence: TGTGCCAGCAGCCCTAAGGGGACTAGCGGGTCGGGGCAGTACTTC. The variable domain in full, with the rest retrieved from reference TRBV7-8 and TRBJ2-7, is GAGVSQSPRYKVAKRGQDVALRCDPISGHVSLFWYQQALGQGPEFLTYFQNEAQLDKSGLPSDRFFAERPEGSVSTLKIQRTQQEDSAVYLCASSPKGTSGSGQYFGPGTRLTVT.

This clonotype was counted many times. This rearrangement joins TRBV24-1 to TRBJ2-7; D perhaps matches TRBD1 (6 bases). The CDR3 length is 16 residues. With 2 bases removed from V and 2 bases from J, the gap between germline ends came to 15 bases. CDR1 and CDR2 from the germline V gene are KGHDR and SFDVKD. The DNA of the CDR3 is TGTGCCACCAGTGATTCCGCCAGGGGACCCCCCTACGAGCAGTACTTC. Translation gives CATSDSARGPPYEQYF.

CDR3: CASSLERVPGELFF. CDR3 sequence (DNA): TGCGCCAGCAGCTTGGAGAGGGTGCCCGGGGAGCTGTTTTTT. The chain employs TRBV5-1 and TRBJ2-2; TRBD2 is a possible D gene (5 bases). V lost 0 bases and J 6 bases, leaving 9 bases between the germline ends. Germline V gene sequence: CDR1 SGHRS, CDR2 YFSETQ. This CDR3 region has 14 residues.

The chain is built from TRBV11-2 and TRBJ2-2; no definite D call. Trimming took 5 bases from V and 4 from J, leaving 23 bases between them. The CDR3 length is 18 residues. From germline, CDR1 is SGHAT and CDR2 FQNNGV. The CDR3 spells CASSPRTGFVERTGELFF. As DNA, the CDR3 is TGTGCCAGCAGCCCACGGACCGGTTTCGTAGAACGCACCGGGGAGCTGTTTTTT.

The sample holds a few counts of this clonotype. This chain links TRBV20-1 with TRBJ2-1, with no clear D. V dropped 8 bases and J dropped 0 bases, with 11 bases sitting between them. Germline CDR1 and CDR2: DFQATT and SNEGSKA (reference sequence). CDR3 length: 13 residues. CDR3 in DNA: TGCAGTACCTTTCTTAACTCCTACAATGAGCAGTTCTTC. Protein sequence: CSTFLNSYNEQFF.

This clonotype was seen only a few times. The chain is built from TRBV10-2 and TRBJ2-1; 8 bases match TRBD2. The CDR3 spans 14 residues. CDR1 WSHSY and CDR2 SAAADI come from the germline V gene. The trim removed 9 bases at V and 7 bases at J, leaving 11 bases unmatched. The CDR3 protein is CARPSREVRNEQFF. Here the CDR3 DNA reads TGCGCCAGACCTTCGCGGGAGGTTAGGAATGAGCAGTTCTTC.

In this sample, this clonotype turned up many times. The chain links TRBV15 to TRBJ1-4; no reliable D call. Germline V lookup: CDR1 LNHNV, CDR2 YYDKDF (reference sequence). Trimming stripped 5 bases from V and 7 bases from J, with 8 bases between. The CDR3 is 12 residues long. CDR3 in amino acids: CATSRMGEKLFF. CDR3 in DNA: TGTGCCACCAGCCGAATGGGTGAAAAACTGTTTTTT.

Only a few counts were recorded for this clonotype. This chain connects TRBV30 to TRBJ2-2; TRBD1 agrees at 7 bases. V shed 7 bases, J shed 9 bases, and the junction held 14 bases outside the gene matches. The CDR3 totals 14 residues. CDR1 and CDR2 (germline): GTSNPN, SVGIG (reference sequence). The CDR3 nucleotides read TGTGCCTCGAGGGGTACAGGGGAACACCGGGAGCTGTTTTTT. As protein: CASRGTGEHRELFF.

This clonotype was observed a few times. V gene TRBV3-1 combines with J gene TRBJ2-3; 11 bases match TRBD2. V dropped 4 bases and J dropped 2; count of bases not matched to a gene: 8. The CDR3 is 17 amino acids. Germline V lookup: CDR1 LGHDT, CDR2 YNNKEL (reference sequence). The CDR3 nucleotides read TGTGCCAGCAGCCCCAGGACTAGCGGGTCGTACACAGATACGCAGTATTTT. As protein: CASSPRTSGSYTDTQYF.

The chain is built from TRBV6-1 and TRBJ1-2; 8 positions match TRBD1. CDR3 length: 15 residues. Per the germline V gene, CDR1 is MNHNS and CDR2 is SASEGT. V shed 10 bases, J shed 6 bases, and the junction held 16 bases outside the gene matches. The CDR3 here is CATSLAPQGANGYTF. The CDR3 nucleotides are TGTGCCACCTCCCTGGCGCCTCAGGGGGCTAATGGCTACACCTTC.

Ten or more counts support this clonotype. The V call is TRBV9, the J call TRBJ2-1, with 9 bases identical to TRBD2. Germline-derived CDR1 and CDR2 are SGDLS and YYNGEE. The CDR3 has 14 amino acids. Trimming removed 3 bases from V and 2 bases from J; junction bases left unmatched: 0. The CDR3 sequence is CASSASGAYNEQFF. In DNA form, the CDR3 reads TGTGCCAGCAGCGCTAGCGGGGCCTACAATGAGCAGTTCTTC.

This clonotype has more than one count but fewer than ten. The CDR3: CATSREGSKAFF. CDR3 sequence (DNA): TGTGCCACCAGCAGAGAAGGAAGCAAAGCTTTCTTT. This chain links TRBV15 with TRBJ1-1; D gene ambiguous. Germline V CDR1 and CDR2: LNHNV, YYDKDF (reference sequence). The ends were cut back, 0 bases at V and 9 bases at J, with 8 bases in the middle. This CDR3 is 12 amino acids long. Drawing the rest from reference TRBV15 and TRBJ1-1, the complete variable domain is DAMVIQNPRYQVTQFGKPVTLSCSQTLNHNVMYWYQQKSSQAPKLLFHYYDKDFNNEADTPDNFQSRRPNTSFCFLDIRSPGLGDTAMYLCATSREGSKAFFGQGTRLTVV.